This is a list of T cell receptor beta chains from one sample in a study of blood T cells in healthy people across ages. TCRdb ran MiXCR on the 5' RACE reads and lists one entry per CDR3 protein. The sample carries roughly 1.7 million distinct CDR3 sequences, roughly 30% recorded once. The sequencing sample was made of blood. These receptors were obtained from a woman aged 30 to 39 in good health. Both conserved end residues are part of each CDR3. Clone size is stated in some rows and not others, as once, few, many or a class when expanded.

-	TRBV2	CASTSPGKPGELFF
-	TRBV20-1	CSARETPGGQAFF
few	TRBV25-1	CASSGELGETQYF
-	TRBV20-1	CSAHSCGSYPNEQYF
many	TRBV29-1	CSVGLAGTYEQYF
-	TRBV6-1	CASTGLAGPSSYNEQFF
few	TRBV6-2/TRBV6-3	CASSYFRRYNEQYF
many	TRBV12-3/TRBV12-4	CASSGLFSTDTQYF
once	TRBV2	CASSPEGGQIYEQYF
-	TRBV21-1	CASSKRGTAGTSGTQYF
few	TRBV28	CASSYISSYEQYF
-	TRBV6-6	CASNHRDGAYEQYF
many	TRBV4-2	CASRGTSGQETQYF
-	TRBV11-2	CASSLEGAGLYF
few	TRBV28	CASLHSQGWYYGYTF
few	TRBV4-1	CASSQGQGARNTEAFF
-	TRBV4-1	CASSQQGYADTQYF